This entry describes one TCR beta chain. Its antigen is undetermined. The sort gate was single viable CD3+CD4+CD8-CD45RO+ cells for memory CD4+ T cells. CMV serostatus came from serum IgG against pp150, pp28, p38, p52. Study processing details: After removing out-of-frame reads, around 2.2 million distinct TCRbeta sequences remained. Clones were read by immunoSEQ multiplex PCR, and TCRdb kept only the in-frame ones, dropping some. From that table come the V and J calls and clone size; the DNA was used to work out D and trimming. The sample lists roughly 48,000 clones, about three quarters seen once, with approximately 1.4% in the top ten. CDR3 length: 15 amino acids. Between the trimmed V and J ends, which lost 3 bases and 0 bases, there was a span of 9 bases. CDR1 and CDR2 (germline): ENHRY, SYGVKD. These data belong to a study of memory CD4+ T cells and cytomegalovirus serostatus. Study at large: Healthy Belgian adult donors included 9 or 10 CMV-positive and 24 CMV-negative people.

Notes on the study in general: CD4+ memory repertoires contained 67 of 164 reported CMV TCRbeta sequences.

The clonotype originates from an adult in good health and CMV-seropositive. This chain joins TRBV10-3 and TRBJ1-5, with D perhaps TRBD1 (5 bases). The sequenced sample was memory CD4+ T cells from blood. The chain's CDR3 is CAISEGVGSNQPQHF. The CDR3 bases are TGTGCCATCAGTGAAGGGGTCGGTAGCAATCAGCCCCAGCATTTT.